This is a list of T cell receptor beta chains from one sample in a study of T cells in localized non-small cell lung cancer. Here immunoSEQ multiplex PCR was the method, and the copy in TCRdb shows in-frame clones only, minus some. Of over 50,000 clones listed, 85% to 90% are singletons. The input for sequencing was peripheral blood, taken before any cancer treatment. These receptors all stem from a woman aged 40 to 75 with stage I lung adenocarcinoma. Each CDR3 is given without its conserved first and last residue.

TRBV10-1	TRBJ2-1	ASSESIGAYSEQF
TRBV28	TRBJ1-5	ASSPPGQGPNQPQH
TRBV5-1	TRBJ2-3	ASSLLGADTQY
TRBV18	TRBJ1-1	ASSTTGQAPSEAF
TRBV25-1	TRBJ1-4	ASTRGANEKLF
TRBV28	TRBJ2-1	ASSTKTSGSYNEQF
TRBV7-3	TRBJ2-3	ASSSGLAGATDTQY
TRBV6-6	TRBJ2-7	ASSPEGLNFYEQY
TRBV5-1	TRBJ1-2	ASSFNGLDRADYGYT
TRBV11-1	TRBJ1-4	ASSFNSRDEKLF
TRBV28	TRBJ2-2	ASGTQGAGELF
TRBV19	TRBJ2-2	ASSRDRQGTGELF
TRBV19	TRBJ2-1	ASITGLPFGEQF
TRBV28	TRBJ1-5	ASTEANQPQH
TRBV10-2	TRBJ1-5	ASSTGGVNQPQH
TRBV4-3	TRBJ2-2	ASSQGDRVTGELF
TRBV7-8	TRBJ2-3	ASSPSLPDTQY
TRBV5-1	TRBJ1-1	ASSTDRDSLEAF
TRBV6-5	TRBJ2-7	ASSYSAGTGYEQY
TRBV7-9	TRBJ1-4	ASSFGSGERELF
TRBV18	TRBJ2-3	ASSLQTGEGDTQY
TRBV7-8	TRBJ2-7	ASSFRDGPYEQY
TRBV4-3	TRBJ2-1	ASSPWGGGPPEQF
TRBV5-6	TRBJ1-5	ASSLKPLVGQPQH
TRBV7-9	TRBJ2-5	ASSSKRERAETQY
TRBV6-1	TRBJ1-1	ASSTEDRGRTEAF
TRBV2	TRBJ1-3	ASSRNTIY
TRBV2	TRBJ1-4	ASSGTGANEKLF
TRBV10-3	TRBJ1-1	AIKRTGEEAF
TRBV28	TRBJ2-7	ASNLAGVRNEQY
TRBV28	TRBJ2-5	ASSSRDLETQY
TRBV18	TRBJ2-2	ASSPRPGGNTGELF
TRBV6-5	TRBJ1-1	ATLKGQMNTEAF